Below are 11 T cell receptor beta chains sequenced from a single sample in a study of blood T cell repertoires in COVID-19 (dated by TCRdb to the early 2020s). Library construction relied on the immunoSEQ multiplex PCR assay. TCRdb limited this immuneACCESS table to in-frame rearrangements with V and J called. A share of clones is missing; checked studies link under half to unresolved V genes, and the rest is unexplained. Within this sample are roughly 59,000 clones, with 78% of them counted one time only. Over 10% of the sample lies in the top ten. Material: peripheral blood. The source of these receptors is an elderly man with acute or convalescent COVID-19.

The chain carries TRBV30 and TRBJ1-2, with 7 bases identical to TRBD1. The germline V gene encodes CDR1 GTSNPN and CDR2 SVGIG (reference sequence). The CDR3 has 14 residues. Trimming cost V 2 bases and J 10 bases; bases outside gene matches: 13. CDR3 region: CAWSLGQLGLLYTF. CDR3 DNA: TGTGCCTGGAGTCTGGGACAGCTAGGACTTCTCTACACCTTC.

The V call is TRBV29-1, the J call TRBJ2-7; 10 bases line up with TRBD1. Germline CDR1 SQVTM, CDR2 ANQGSEA. This CDR3 contains 13 residues. The trim removed 1 base at V and 7 bases at J, leaving 4 bases unmatched. In nucleotides, the CDR3 is TGCAGCGTTGAAGGACAGGGGGCGGTTGAGCAGTACTTC. It codes for CSVEGQGAVEQYF.

This clone has only one observation. The chain uses TRBV5-1 and TRBJ2-2; perhaps TRBD2 as D (6 bases). In germline, CDR1 is SGHRS, CDR2 YFSETQ. The CDR3 spans 15 residues. V dropped 2 bases and J dropped 4 bases, with 12 bases sitting between them. The CDR3 protein is CASSFSGPVTGELFF. The CDR3 DNA follows: TGCGCCAGCAGCTTTAGCGGTCCGGTCACCGGGGAGCTGTTTTTT.

The chain uses TRBV15 and TRBJ1-5, with 11 nucleotides matching TRBD1. CDR3 length: 23 residues. CDR1 is LNHNV, CDR2 YYDKDF, per germline (reference sequence). The J segment lost 6 bases and the V segment lost 3 bases, leaving 28 bases of the junction unmatched. CDR3 coding DNA: TGTGCCACCAGCAGTACCTCCGGGGGACAGGGGGTTGGTAAATCCATTGCGGGTCAGCCCCAGCATTTT. The encoded protein is CATSSTSGGQGVGKSIAGQPQHF. The full variable domain, in which reference TRBV15 and TRBJ1-5 provide the parts outside the CDR3, is DAMVIQNPRYQVTQFGKPVTLSCSQTLNHNVMYWYQQKSSQAPKLLFHYYDKDFNNEADTPDNFQSRRPNTSFCFLDIRSPGLGDTAMYLCATSSTSGGQGVGKSIAGQPQHFGDGTRLSIL.

In this sample, this clone turned up a few times. The chain joins TRBV10-1 to TRBJ2-5; D uncertain. This CDR3 comprises 13 residues. The germline V and J ends were trimmed by 5 bases and 4 bases, with 11 bases remaining between them. CDR1 is WNHNN and CDR2 is SYGVQD in the germline V gene (reference sequence). CDR3 sequence: CASSRDPRETQYF. The CDR3 DNA reads TGCGCCAGCAGTCGCGATCCGCGAGAGACCCAGTACTTC.

This sequence joins TRBV5-6 and TRBJ2-7; 8 bases fit TRBD1. CDR3 length: 13 amino acids. V dropped 3 bases and J dropped 5; count of bases not matched to a gene: 4. Per germline, CDR1 SGHDT and CDR2 YYEEEE. The CDR3 DNA sequence: TGTGCCAGCAGCTCGCAGGGGGCCCACGAGCAGTACTTC. It yields the protein CASSSQGAHEQYF.

V and J are TRBV30 and TRBJ2-2, with a weak D call TRBD2 (6 bases). Between the trimmed V and J ends, which lost 0 bases and 0 bases, there was a span of 8 bases. CDR1 is GTSNPN and CDR2 is SVGIG in the germline V gene (reference sequence). This CDR3 has 15 residues. DNA for the CDR3: TGTGCCTGGAGTGTAGGGAGGACGAACACCGGGGAGCTGTTTTTT. Its protein product is CAWSVGRTNTGELFF.

The V gene is TRBV7-2, the J gene TRBJ2-5; 10 positions agree with TRBD1. The CDR3 extends over 15 amino acids. Germline V gene sequence: CDR1 SGHTA, CDR2 FQGNSA. Germline trimming cut 5 bases from V and 5 bases from J; bases unmatched to any gene: 8. The CDR3 loop reads CASSPGQGDWETQYF. The CDR3 nucleotides are TGTGCCAGCAGCCCCGGACAGGGGGATTGGGAGACCCAGTACTTC.

The rearrangement links TRBV7-9 to TRBJ1-1, with 7 bases that match TRBD1. With 0 bases clipped from V and 3 bases from J, the junction kept 4 bases outside the gene matches. This CDR3 contains 15 residues. Germline values: CDR1 SEHNR, CDR2 FQNEAQ (reference sequence). The CDR3 sequence is CASSLAAGGHTEAFF. In DNA form, the CDR3 reads TGTGCCAGCAGCTTAGCGGCAGGGGGTCACACTGAAGCTTTCTTT.

This clone was found a few times. The rearrangement joins TRBV9 to TRBJ1-5; D is unclear. Germline assignment: CDR1 SGDLS and CDR2 YYNGEE. V shed 6 bases and J shed 7 bases, with 20 bases lying between them. CDR3 length equals 15 residues. The CDR3 sequence: CASNPSGTGLQPQHF. The CDR3 region has the DNA TGTGCCAGCAACCCCTCCGGCACCGGGTTGCAGCCCCAGCATTTT.

The genes are TRBV18 and TRBJ1-3; TRBD1 is a possible D gene (5 bases). The CDR3 is 15 residues long. Germline loops: CDR1 KGHSH, CDR2 LQKENI. The V and J ends lost 0 bases and 0 bases respectively, with 6 bases between them. The CDR3 sequence is CASSPPTASGNTIYF. CDR3 nucleotides: TGTGCCAGCTCACCACCGACAGCCTCTGGAAACACCATATATTTT. The full variable domain, with the rest looked up from reference TRBV18 and TRBJ1-3, is NAGVMQNPRHLVRRRGQEARLRCSPMKGHSHVYWYRQLPEEGLKFMVYLQKENIIDESGMPKERFSAEFPKEGPSILRIQQVVRGDSAAYFCASSPPTASGNTIYFGEGSWLTVV.